The source of this T cell receptor (beta chain) is a study of T-cell memory formation after mild COVID-19 (dated by TCRdb to the early 2020s). Background for the entire study: TCR sequence clusters from the two donors were largely donor specific. T-cell clones expanding and contracting after mild COVID-19 in two donors were tracked by longitudinal TCRalpha and TCRbeta repertoire sequencing. Two young, previously healthy adult volunteers, one female and one male, were included in the cohort. What the research found in general, with its limitations: Only two mild cases were covered by the study, and larger cohorts that include severe cases with pre-infection samples were considered necessary. Balanced CD4/CD8 phenotypes were observed for clones contracting from day 15 to 85, whereas a bias towards CD4+ was observed for a second wave of clones expanding from day 15 to 37. Some responding clones were found in pre-infection memory, which suggests that pre-existing cross-reactive memory T cells took part in the SARS-CoV-2 response. Contracting CD4+ clones were found mainly in CM and EM memory subsets, while CD8+ clones were enriched in EMRA. The second-wave clones that peaked on day 37 were not confirmed to be SARS-CoV-2 specific.

Inclusive of the bounding cysteine and phenylalanine, the CDR3 is 16 residues long. The DNA shown is the 48-base CDR3, in frame from base 1. V lost 6 bases and J lost 2 bases, and the count of bases not matched to a germline gene is 7. Ficoll-Paque density gradient centrifugation was the method used to isolate PBMCs. Points on this clonotype: The specificity of this receptor is unknown. No much larger clonotype is one base removed from it; base qualities were not supplied.

TCRdb records Illumina NovaSeq 6000 as the sequencer. TCRalpha and TCRbeta cDNA libraries were built by 5'RACE with constant-segment primers, adding sample barcodes and unique molecular identifiers. RNA was extracted from every sample with Trizol reagent. Amplification of the libraries took two PCR steps, and the second step added a second sample barcode plus Illumina TruSeq adapters. Libraries were sequenced on an Illumina NovaSeq with 2 x 150 bp paired-end reads. The authors' pipeline ran thus. Demultiplexing of reads and collapsing into UMI-guided consensus sequences were performed with migec v1.2.7. Using mixcr v2.1.11, UMI consensuses were aligned to TRA and TRB V and J templates and then assembled into clonotypes. Clonotypes were classified as expanded or contracted when called significant by both edgeR and NoisET, with noise models trained on biological replicates. For edgeR calls, a false discovery rate-adjusted p below 0.01 and a log2 fold-change threshold of 1 were applied. As an exploratory analysis of dynamics, PCA with hierarchical clustering was applied to max-normalized trajectories of the 1000 most abundant clonotypes. The CD4 or CD8 phenotype of responding clones was assigned using the separately sequenced CD4+ and CD8+ repertoires. TCRdb trimmed public reads at Q25 via fastp, called clones via MiXCR and kept in-frame beta chains. Every distinct CDR3 protein forms one entry, paired with its most common genes and DNA. The authors' filters were not applied to this entry. The sample table records roughly 450,000 distinct CDR3 sequences; roughly 18% of these occur just once. The ten top clones hold approximately 13% of the sample.

This sequence uses TRBV12-3 or TRBV12-4 and TRBJ1-2; TRBD1 agrees with 12 junctional bases. This TCR derives from an adult woman who had mild COVID-19 (a few samples of this study predate the infection). The sample titles of this study are shuffled in the database, so cell type and time point are left out; the donor was told from shared clones. Material: PBMCs or a T cell subset sorted from them (not recorded which). The CDR3: CASRSRDRGRNYGYTF. The nucleotide sequence is given as TGTGCCAGCAGGTCCCGGGACAGGGGGCGCAACTATGGCTACACCTTC.